These 5 T cell receptor beta chains share one sample of origin, sequenced in a study of T cell responses to AZD1222 COVID-19 vaccine (dated by TCRdb to the early 2020s). The time point label, as the study defines it: baseline before first vaccination. The library was generated by the immunoSEQ multiplex PCR assay. In TCRdb, the immuneACCESS table is reduced to in-frame sequences with V and J assigned. These tables do not hold every clone; where another copy was compared, an unresolved V gene accounts for under half, and the others remain unexplained. Within this sample are some 82,000 clones, with 85% to 90% of them counted one time only. In total, the top ten clones hold 5.7% of the sample. The sample in question was peripheral blood, obtained on day 0 of AZD1222 vaccination. These receptors were collected from an adult in good health.

Comments on this clone: The junction does not match germline at one end; this may be a read error. This chain uses TRBV6-5 with TRBJ2-1; TRBD2 matches 9 bases. Germline values: CDR1 MNHEY, CDR2 SVGAGI. The length of the CDR3 is 15 residues. The CDR3 DNA is TGTGCTAGCAGCTTAGCGGGGGTCTCCTACAATGAGCAGTTCTTC. This translates into CASSLAGVSYNEQFF.

The V and J genes are TRBV18 and TRBJ2-2, with 8 bases matching TRBD1. This CDR3 is 16 amino acids long. Looked up from germline, CDR1 is KGHSH and CDR2 is LQKENI. V lost 2 bases, J lost 1 base, and 3 bases stayed unmatched. CDR3 amino acids: CASSPKDRGNTGELFF. In DNA form, the CDR3 reads TGTGCCAGCTCACCAAAAGACAGGGGGAACACCGGGGAGCTGTTTTTT.

CDR3 in amino acids: CASSVDGNTGELFF. The CDR3 bases are TGTGCCAGCAGCGTAGACGGGAACACCGGGGAGCTGTTTTTT. The chain couples TRBV9 to TRBJ2-2; D is unclear. This CDR3 is built from 14 residues. Germline assignment: CDR1 SGDLS and CDR2 YYNGEE. V shed 0 bases and J shed 1 base, with 4 bases lying between them.

The CDR3 coding sequence is TGCGCCAGCAGCTTGGCCCTCGCGGGCACTGAAGCTTTCTTT. This gives the protein CASSLALAGTEAFF. The chain carries TRBV5-1 and TRBJ1-1, with D unresolved. V lost 0 bases and J 4 bases, leaving 10 bases between the germline ends. CDR3 length: 14 amino acids. Germline V lookup: CDR1 SGHRS, CDR2 YFSETQ.

V and J are TRBV5-1 and TRBJ2-1, with 10 bases aligning to TRBD2. J lost 5 bases, V lost 5 bases, and 10 bases had no gene match. CDR1 is SGHRS, CDR2 YFSETQ, per germline. CDR3 size: 16 residues. As DNA, the CDR3 is TGCGCCAGCAGACGGACCAGCGGGGGGGCTAACAATGAGCAGTTCTTC. Its protein product is CASRRTSGGANNEQFF.